This entry describes one T cell receptor (beta chain). Original data processing: How many nucleated cells were present was estimated from reference gene primer amplification. The protocol was immunoSEQ multiplex PCR, while the TCRdb copy is restricted to in-frame clones and leaves out a portion. From that table come the V and J calls and clone size; the DNA was used to work out D and trimming. This table has roughly 120,000 clones, roughly 80% appearing once. These data originate in a study of blood T cell repertoires in COVID-19. Study summary: Whether acute or convalescent, the COVID-19 samples came from the United States, Italy and Spain. From T cells, B-cell-depleted T cells, or PBMCs came the material, which was cDNA or gDNA.

V was pared by 7 bases and J by 6 bases, with 7 bases of the junction left unmatched. Germline V gene sequence: CDR1 MNHEY, CDR2 SVGAGI. This CDR3 is built from 14 residues. This chain uses TRBV6-5 with TRBJ2-2; 8 bases map to TRBD1. The TCR comes from a man aged 65-85 years with acute or convalescent COVID-19. The sequenced sample consisted of peripheral blood. The CDR3 nucleotides are TGTGCCAGCACCCTCCAGGGGGCGCCCGGGGAGCTGTTTTTT. Its translation is CASTLQGAPGELFF.